Below, one T cell receptor (beta chain) is given with its context. Method: immunoSEQ multiplex PCR; TCRdb's copy keeps in-frame clones and lacks some. Of 100,000 to 150,000 clones listed, approximately 88% were seen once; the top ten hold approximately 6.8%. The sample comes from a study of T cell responses to AZD1222 COVID-19 vaccine. Germline lookup yields CDR1 MNHEY and CDR2 SVGAGI. The CDR3 sequence is 12 residues long. Trimming pared 6 bases from V and 4 bases from J, leaving 6 bases between. The receptor was derived from an adult in good health. The sequencing here drew on peripheral blood, taken on day 0 of AZD1222 vaccination. The V call is TRBV6-5, the J call TRBJ1-4; D not resolved. The CDR3, as DNA: TGTGCCAGCAGCTCCGATAATGAAAAACTGTTTTTT. This gives the protein CASSSDNEKLFF.